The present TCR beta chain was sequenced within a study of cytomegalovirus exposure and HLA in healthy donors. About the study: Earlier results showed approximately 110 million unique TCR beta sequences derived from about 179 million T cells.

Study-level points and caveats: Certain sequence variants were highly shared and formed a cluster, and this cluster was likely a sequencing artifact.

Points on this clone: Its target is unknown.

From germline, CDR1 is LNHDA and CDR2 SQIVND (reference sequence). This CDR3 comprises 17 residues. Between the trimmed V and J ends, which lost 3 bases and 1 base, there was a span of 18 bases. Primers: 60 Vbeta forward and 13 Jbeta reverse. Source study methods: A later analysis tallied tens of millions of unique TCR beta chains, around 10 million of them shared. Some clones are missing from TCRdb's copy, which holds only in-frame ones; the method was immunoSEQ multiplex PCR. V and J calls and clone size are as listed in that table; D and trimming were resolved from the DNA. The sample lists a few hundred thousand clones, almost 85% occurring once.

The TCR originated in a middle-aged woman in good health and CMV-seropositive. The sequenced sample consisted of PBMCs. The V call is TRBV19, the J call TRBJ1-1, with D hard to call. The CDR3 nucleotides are TGTGCCAGTAGTATCCCCGGGTTTTGGGAGGAGAACACTGAAGCTTTCTTT. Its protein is CASSIPGFWEENTEAFF.